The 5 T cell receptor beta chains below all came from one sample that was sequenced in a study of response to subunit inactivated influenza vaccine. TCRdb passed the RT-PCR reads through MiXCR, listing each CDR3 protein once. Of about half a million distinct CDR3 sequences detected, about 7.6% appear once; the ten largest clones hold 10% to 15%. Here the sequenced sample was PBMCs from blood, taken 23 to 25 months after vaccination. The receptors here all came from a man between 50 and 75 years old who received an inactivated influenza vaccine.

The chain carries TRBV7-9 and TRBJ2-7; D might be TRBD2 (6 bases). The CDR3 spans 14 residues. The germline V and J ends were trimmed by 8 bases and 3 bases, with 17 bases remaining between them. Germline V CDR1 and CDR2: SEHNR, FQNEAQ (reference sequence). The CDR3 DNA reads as TGTGCCAGCGGCCCGGGGACTGTCTGCTACGAGCAGTACTTC. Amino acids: CASGPGTVCYEQYF.

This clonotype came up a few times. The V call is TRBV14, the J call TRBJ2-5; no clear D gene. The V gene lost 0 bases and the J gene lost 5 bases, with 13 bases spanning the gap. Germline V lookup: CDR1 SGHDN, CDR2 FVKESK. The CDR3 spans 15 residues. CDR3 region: CASSQDSPERETQYF. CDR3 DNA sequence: TGTGCCAGCAGCCAAGATTCTCCAGAAAGGGAGACCCAGTACTTC.

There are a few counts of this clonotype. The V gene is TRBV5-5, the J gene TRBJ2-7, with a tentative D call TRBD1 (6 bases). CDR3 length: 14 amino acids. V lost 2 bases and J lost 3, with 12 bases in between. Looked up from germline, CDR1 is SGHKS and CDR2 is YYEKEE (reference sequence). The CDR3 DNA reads TGTGCCAGCAGCTTTGGTCCACAGGGCTACGAGCAGTACTTC. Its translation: CASSFGPQGYEQYF.

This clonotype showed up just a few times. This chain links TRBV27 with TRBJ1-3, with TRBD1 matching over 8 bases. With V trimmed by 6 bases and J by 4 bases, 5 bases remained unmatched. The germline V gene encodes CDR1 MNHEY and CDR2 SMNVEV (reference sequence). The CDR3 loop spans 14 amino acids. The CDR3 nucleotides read TGTGCCAGCAGAAGGACAGGGTCCGGAAACACCATATATTTT. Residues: CASRRTGSGNTIYF.

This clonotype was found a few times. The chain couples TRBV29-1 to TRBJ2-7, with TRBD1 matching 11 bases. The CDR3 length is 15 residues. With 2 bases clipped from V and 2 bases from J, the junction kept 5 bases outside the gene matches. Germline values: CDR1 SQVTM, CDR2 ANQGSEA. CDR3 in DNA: TGCAGCGTTGAACGATCGGGACAGGGGGCCTACGAGCAGTACTTC. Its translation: CSVERSGQGAYEQYF.